This TCR beta chain stems from a study of T-cell reconstitution after alpha-beta-depleted transplantation in children (dated by TCRdb to 2016 to 2018). Regarding the study in general: Using TCR repertoire profiling, the study followed T-cell immune reconstitution in a quantitative way in children after TCRalphabeta/CD19-depleted allogeneic hematopoietic cell transplantation.

The sample's treatment or condition label, in plain terms: allogeneic hematopoietic cell transplantation with graft depleted of TCRalphabeta T cells and CD19 B cells. TCRalphabeta/CD19-depleted allogeneic hematopoietic cell grafts were given to the transplant recipients, all of whom were children. Summary of the overall study and its limitations: Apparently early alphabetaT-cell count recovery about two months after transplant reportedly relied on only several hundred rapidly expanded clones derived from non-depleted graft cells. In some patients, high TCRbeta diversity at day 60 was attributed to recipient T cells and intrathymic progenitors that had survived conditioning. Over the following months the frequencies of hyperexpanded clones went down, and after one year T-cell counts and TCRbeta diversity were mostly credited to newly produced T cells.

V drops 6 bases and J drops 0 bases, leaving 9 bases in between. The germline V gene encodes CDR1 DFQATT and CDR2 SNEGSKA (reference sequence). The CDR3 covers 13 residues, taking in both the cysteine and the phenylalanine. Only CDR3 DNA remains: 39 bases, in frame from the first base. This clonotype was counted many times. Its antigen is currently not known. No much larger clonotype is one base removed from it; base qualities were not supplied. The library was produced with PCR. This sample was sequenced with an Illumina HiSeq 2500. Molecular barcoding was employed in the preparation of TCR libraries, with unique molecular identifiers being used to normalize TCRbeta repertoire quantification. TCRdb reran the public reads through fastp at Q25 and MiXCR, keeping productive beta chains. A single entry per CDR3 protein holds the most common genes and DNA from its merged rows. The sample table records under 300,000 distinct CDR3 sequences; around a tenth of these occur just once. Clones ranked in the top ten supply about 20% of the sample.

Sequences were derived from peripheral blood, sampled 180 days after TCRalphabeta/CD19-depleted stem cell transplant. The TCR originated in a male patient under 10 years old who had a stem cell transplant for chronic granulomatous disease, so the T cells may come from the graft donor. The chain uses TRBV20-1 and TRBJ2-1, with TRBD2 tentatively as D gene (5 bases match). The sequenced DNA: TGCAGTGCCGTGGCGGGCTCCTACAATGAGCAGTTCTTC. The translation is CSAVAGSYNEQFF.